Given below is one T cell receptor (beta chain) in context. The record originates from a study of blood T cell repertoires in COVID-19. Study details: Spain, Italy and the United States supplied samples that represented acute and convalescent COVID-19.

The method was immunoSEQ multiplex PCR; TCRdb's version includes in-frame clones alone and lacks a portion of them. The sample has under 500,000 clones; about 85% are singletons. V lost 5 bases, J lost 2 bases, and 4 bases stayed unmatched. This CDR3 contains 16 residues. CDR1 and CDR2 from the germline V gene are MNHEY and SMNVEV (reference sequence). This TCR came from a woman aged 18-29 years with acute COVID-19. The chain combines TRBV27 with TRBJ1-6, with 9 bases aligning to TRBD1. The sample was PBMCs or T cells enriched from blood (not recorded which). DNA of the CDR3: TGTGCCAGCAGTCAGAACAGGGGGCCCTATAATTCACCCCTCCACTTT. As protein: CASSQNRGPYNSPLHF.